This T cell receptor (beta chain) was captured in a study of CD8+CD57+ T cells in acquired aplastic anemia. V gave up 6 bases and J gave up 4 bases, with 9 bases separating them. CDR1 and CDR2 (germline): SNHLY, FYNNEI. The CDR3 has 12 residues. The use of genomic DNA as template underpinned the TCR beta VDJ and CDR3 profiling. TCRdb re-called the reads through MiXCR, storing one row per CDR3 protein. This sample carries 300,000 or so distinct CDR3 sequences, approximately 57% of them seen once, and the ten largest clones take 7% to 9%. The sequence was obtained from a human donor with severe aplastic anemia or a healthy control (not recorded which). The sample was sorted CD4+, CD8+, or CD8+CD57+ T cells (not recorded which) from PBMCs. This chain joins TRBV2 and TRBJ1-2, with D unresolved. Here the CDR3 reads CASSPDGYGYTF. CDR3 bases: TGTGCCAGCAGCCCAGACGGCTATGGCTACACCTTC.